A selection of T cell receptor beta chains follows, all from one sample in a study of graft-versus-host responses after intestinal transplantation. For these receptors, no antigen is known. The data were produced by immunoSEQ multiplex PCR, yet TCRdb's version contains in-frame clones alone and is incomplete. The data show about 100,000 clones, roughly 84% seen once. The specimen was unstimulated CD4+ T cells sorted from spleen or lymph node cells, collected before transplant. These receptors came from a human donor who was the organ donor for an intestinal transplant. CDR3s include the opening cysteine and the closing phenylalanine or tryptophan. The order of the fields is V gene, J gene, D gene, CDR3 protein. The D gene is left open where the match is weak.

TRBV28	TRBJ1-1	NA	CASSFSLREEDTEAFF
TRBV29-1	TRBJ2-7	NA	CSVQVSPSSYEQYF
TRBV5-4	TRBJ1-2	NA	CASSSDLYGYTF
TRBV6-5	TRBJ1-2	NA	CASSYSIGVGYGYTF
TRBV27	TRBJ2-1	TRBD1	CASSLSNRGNEQFF
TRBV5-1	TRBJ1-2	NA	CASSLEGSFNYGYTF
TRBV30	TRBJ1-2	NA	CAWSEGRNYGYTF
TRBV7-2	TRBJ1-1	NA	CASSLAWTHEAFF
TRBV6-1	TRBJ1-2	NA	CASSPPRTELYGYTF
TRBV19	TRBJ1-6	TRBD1	CASTSYRGLSYNSPLHF
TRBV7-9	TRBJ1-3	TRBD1	CAGTGTGGSMSSGNTIYF
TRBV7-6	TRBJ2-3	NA	CASSLDEGGGTDTQYF
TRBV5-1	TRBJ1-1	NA	CASSLDPRGGKNTEAFF
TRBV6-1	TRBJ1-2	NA	CASSLYGYTF
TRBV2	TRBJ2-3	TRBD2	CASSEERGGIDTQYF
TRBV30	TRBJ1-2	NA	CAWSVGGLYTF
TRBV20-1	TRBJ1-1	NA	CSASLYTEAFF
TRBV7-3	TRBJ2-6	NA	CASSLGFGTPSGANVLTF
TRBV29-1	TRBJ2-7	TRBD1	CSVGQGYYEQYF
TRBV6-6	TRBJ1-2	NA	CASSLQGGGYTF
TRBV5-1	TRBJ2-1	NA	CASSPAGSGEQFF
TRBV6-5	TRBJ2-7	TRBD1	CASSYSKRQGAYEQYF
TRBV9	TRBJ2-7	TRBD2	CASSVGPAGTAKNEQYF
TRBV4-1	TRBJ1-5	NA	CASSQENLAGHQPQHF
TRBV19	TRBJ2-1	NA	CASSIVNEQFF